The clone carrying this T cell receptor beta chain occurred a few times. UMIs and a universal primer site were added when TCR cDNA was made by 5'RACE template switching. Via MiXCR, TCRdb re-called the 5' RACE reads, giving one row per CDR3 protein. This table holds 50,000 to 65,000 distinct CDR3 sequences, about 6.6% found once. This specimen comes from a study of T cells after yellow fever vaccination. Study at large: Any fraction with a low cell number was prepared using SMART-Seq v4 Ultra Low Input. Findings and limits, study-wide: Though it reached lower strength, the secondary response hit its peak faster, day 5 versus 15. The booster response re-showed most primary clones: approximately 95% CD4, approximately 85% CD8.

There are 15 residues in the CDR3. Germline CDR1 MGHRA, CDR2 YSYEKL. V was pared by 1 base and J by 5 bases, with 14 bases between. This receptor was taken from a young man who received the YFV17D yellow fever vaccine. The genes are TRBV4-1 and TRBJ2-5; the D gene is possibly TRBD1 (6 bases). This material consisted of CD8+ T cells not binding an NS4B(214-222) dextramer, sorted from PBMCs, taken about 49 days after the first yellow fever vaccination. The DNA of the CDR3 is TGCGCCAGCAGCCAAGCAGACAGGTCCTGGGAGACCCAGTACTTC. Residues: CASSQADRSWETQYF.